Listed here are 27 T cell receptor beta chains from one sample, sequenced in a study of a mutant IDH1 vaccine in newly diagnosed glioma. No antigen has been identified for these receptors. Time point: week 35, safety follow-up. The investigators gave 300 ug of mutant IDH1 20-mer peptide in each vaccine dose, together with topical imiquimod. The protocol was immunoSEQ multiplex PCR, while the TCRdb copy is restricted to in-frame clones and leaves out a portion. The top ten hold around 6.7% of the sample, which has 40,000 to 60,000 clones, approximately 79% seen once. The sequencing here drew on PBMCs, taken from a glioma patient whose treatment included an IDH1 peptide vaccine. Receptors were obtained from a man in his forties or fifties with glioma.

The V call is TRBV5-6, the J call TRBJ2-1; 10 bases agree with TRBD2. The CDR3 is 15 residues long. Germline CDR1 and CDR2: SGHDT and YYEEEE. Germline trimming cut 1 base from V and 6 bases from J; bases unmatched to any gene: 4. CDR3 protein: CASSLWRTSGNEQFF. For the CDR3, the DNA is TGTGCCAGCAGCTTGTGGCGGACTAGCGGCAATGAGCAGTTCTTC.

This chain links TRBV18 with TRBJ2-7, with 7 bases that match TRBD2. J gave up 6 bases and V 0 bases, and 5 bases lay outside the gene matches. Germline loops: CDR1 KGHSH, CDR2 LQKENI. The CDR3 has 14 residues. The CDR3, as DNA: TGTGCCAGCTCACCACCGGGCGGGGGTCCCGAGCAGTACTTC. It translates to CASSPPGGGPEQYF.

This chain joins TRBV29-1 and TRBJ2-5, with D perhaps TRBD1 or TRBD2 (5 bases each). This CDR3 has 13 amino acids. V lost 5 bases and J lost 5, with 15 bases in between. The V gene's germline CDR1 is SQVTM and CDR2 ANQGSEA. The CDR3: CSVSEGDGETQYF. The CDR3 DNA reads TGCAGCGTTTCCGAAGGGGACGGGGAGACCCAGTACTTC.

The gene calls are TRBV19 and TRBJ1-6; 7 positions match TRBD1. The CDR3 runs 15 residues. V lost 1 base, J lost 8 bases, and 5 bases stayed unmatched. CDR1 and CDR2 from the germline V gene are LNHDA and SQIVND (reference sequence). CDR3 sequence reads: CASSIVAGGDSPLHF. As DNA, the CDR3 is TGTGCCAGTAGTATAGTGGCAGGGGGGGATTCACCCCTCCACTTT. The variable domain in full, completed from reference TRBV19 and TRBJ1-6, reads DGGITQSPKYLFRKEGQNVTLSCEQNLNHDAMYWYRQDPGQGLRLIYYSQIVNDFQKGDIAEGYSVSREKKESFPLTVTSAQKNPTAFYLCASSIVAGGDSPLHFGNGTRLTVT.

This clone occurred a few times. This chain uses TRBV19 with TRBJ1-5; 8 bases are shared with TRBD1. The trim removed 1 base at V and 6 bases at J, leaving 5 bases unmatched. The CDR3 has 15 residues. The germline CDR1 and CDR2 sequences are LNHDA and SQIVND (reference sequence). This chain's CDR3 is CASSIVTGGGQPQHF. In nucleotides, the CDR3 is TGTGCCAGTAGTATAGTCACAGGGGGTGGTCAGCCCCAGCATTTT.

The rearrangement uses TRBV7-9 and TRBJ2-1, with TRBD2 identical over 7 bases. The V gene end was trimmed by 1 base and the J gene end by 10 bases; junction bases not matched to a gene: 1. There are 12 residues in the CDR3. The germline gives CDR1 SEHNR, CDR2 FQNEAQ (reference sequence). DNA for the CDR3: TGTGCCAGCAGCTTAGAGCGGGACGAGCAGTTCTTC. Its translation is CASSLERDEQFF.

The chain has TRBV7-9 and TRBJ2-2; unclear D gene. CDR1 is SEHNR and CDR2 is FQNEAQ in the germline V gene (reference sequence). The CDR3 sequence is 13 residues long. V lost 5 bases, J lost 4 bases, and 8 bases lay in between. DNA for the CDR3: TGTGCCAGCAGCCCGCGAGGCACCGGGGAGCTGTTTTTT. It is translated as CASSPRGTGELFF.

This clone was observed a few times. The chain carries TRBV25-1 and TRBJ1-5; D is undetermined. Germline V CDR1 and CDR2: MGHDK, SYGVNS. V was trimmed by 1 base and J by 12 bases, leaving 13 bases between them. The length of the CDR3 is 13 residues. Written as DNA, the CDR3 is TGTGCCAGCAGTGAATGGACCGGGAGAGACCAGCATTTT. This encodes CASSEWTGRDQHF.

This chain connects TRBV5-1 to TRBJ2-5; the match to TRBD2 covers 11 bases. With 4 bases clipped from V and 4 bases from J, the junction kept 3 bases outside the gene matches. Germline CDR1 reads SGHRS; CDR2 reads YFSETQ. This CDR3 region has 14 residues. The CDR3 DNA sequence: TGCGCCAGCAGCGGGGGGACTAGCGGAGAGACCCAGTACTTC. Its protein is CASSGGTSGETQYF. The entire variable domain, with the rest obtained from reference TRBV5-1 and TRBJ2-5, is as follows: KAGVTQTPRYLIKTRGQQVTLSCSPISGHRSVSWYQQTPGQGLQFLFEYFSETQRNKGNFPGRFSGRQFSNSRSEMNVSTLELGDSALYLCASSGGTSGETQYFGPGTRLLVL.

This rearrangement joins TRBV6-5 to TRBJ1-5, with a weak D call TRBD1 (5 bases). Germline assignment: CDR1 MNHEY and CDR2 SVGAGI. V gave up 6 bases and J gave up 11 bases, with 20 bases separating them. This CDR3 comprises 14 residues. The CDR3 nucleotides read TGTGCCAGCAGCAACCGGGACGGAGAACCGGCCCAGCATTTT. Translation: CASSNRDGEPAQHF.

This clone was seen a single time. The chain uses TRBV6-6 and TRBJ1-6; D might be TRBD1 (5 bases). V lost 5 bases and J lost 9, with 11 bases in between. CDR1 and CDR2 (germline): MNHNY, SVGAGI (reference sequence). This CDR3 is built from 13 residues. CDR3 residues: CASSNSGTSPLHF. The CDR3 DNA reads TGTGCCAGCAGTAATAGTGGGACTTCACCCCTCCACTTT.

The chain's CDR3 is CASTGTGRAGANVLTF. CDR3 sequence (DNA): TGTGCCAGCACCGGGACAGGGAGGGCTGGGGCCAACGTCCTGACTTTC. This chain joins TRBV6-6 and TRBJ2-6; 9 bases align to TRBD1. V gave up 7 bases and J gave up 2 bases; unmatched junction bases: 6. The CDR3 has 16 amino acids. Germline V lookup: CDR1 MNHNY, CDR2 SVGAGI (reference sequence).

Remarks on this clone: It is unclear where the CDR3 begins or ends on the DNA, so no DNA is shown, and the CDR3 is as TCRdb lists it. The chain carries TRBV5-1 and TRBJ1-1. Looked up from germline, CDR1 is SGHRS and CDR2 is YFSETQ. The CDR3 is 13 residues long, counting both termini. The CDR3 loop is CASSLVRAREAFF.

The rearrangement joins TRBV2 to TRBJ2-3; tentative D call: TRBD2 (6 bases). The V gene lost 7 bases and the J gene lost 2 bases, with 10 bases spanning the gap. The CDR3 extends over 13 amino acids. Germline CDR1 reads SNHLY; CDR2 reads FYNNEI. This chain's CDR3 is CASIREITDTQYF. CDR3 coding DNA: TGTGCCAGCATCCGGGAGATCACAGATACGCAGTATTTT.

This clone was seen a handful of times. The V call is TRBV5-4, the J call TRBJ2-5, with TRBD2 as a possible D gene (7 bases). V dropped 5 bases and J dropped 1 base, with 12 bases sitting between them. From germline, CDR1 is SGHNT and CDR2 YYREEE (reference sequence). This CDR3 spans 14 amino acids. The CDR3 nucleotides are TGTGCCAGCAGGGGGGGGGCTAGCCAAGAGACCCAGTACTTC. Translated, it gives CASRGGASQETQYF.

This clone was observed once. The rearrangement uses TRBV21-1 and TRBJ1-5. TRBV21-1 is marked as a pseudogene. This CDR3 region has 16 residues. Here the CDR3 reads CASSKAGWGEDQPQHF. The CDR3 DNA follows: TGTGCCAGCAGCAAAGCGGGGTGGGGGGAGGATCAGCCCCAGCATTTT.

The chain recombines TRBV5-1 with TRBJ2-1; D remains unclear. With 7 bases removed from V and 0 bases from J, the gap between germline ends came to 11 bases. Germline V gene lookup returns CDR1 SGHRS and CDR2 YFSETQ. The CDR3 extends over 14 amino acids. CDR3 DNA sequence: TGCGCCAGCGGGTTCTATACCTCCTACAATGAGCAGTTCTTC. It yields the protein CASGFYTSYNEQFF.

The gene calls are TRBV19 and TRBJ1-2, with a tentative D call TRBD1 (5 bases). Looked up from germline, CDR1 is LNHDA and CDR2 is SQIVND (reference sequence). The CDR3 sequence is 13 residues long. Deletions cut 5 bases from V and 8 bases from J, with 15 bases between. The CDR3 DNA reads TGTGCCAGTAGTTTCCAGTCAGGGTCCGGCTACACCTTC. As protein: CASSFQSGSGYTF.

This chain joins TRBV21-1 and TRBJ2-1; the D call TRBD1 from the table was never checked on the DNA. TRBV21-1 is a listed pseudogene. This CDR3 contains 17 residues. DNA of the CDR3: TGTGCCAGCAGCAAACGACCCGACAGGGACACCTACAATGAGCAGTTCTTC. This translates into CASSKRPDRDTYNEQFF.

This sequence joins TRBV6-5 and TRBJ1-5; 7 nucleotides line up with TRBD1. After removal of 5 bases from V and 6 bases from J, the junction contained 7 bases not matched to a gene. CDR1 and CDR2 (germline): MNHEY, SVGAGI. The CDR3 covers 14 residues. DNA for the CDR3: TGTGCCAGCAGTCAGAGACAGGGCGGTCAGCCCCAGCATTTT. Translating gives CASSQRQGGQPQHF.

This clone was seen a single time. The CDR3 DNA follows: TGTGCCAGCAGTATCAATACAGGGTCGACAGATACGCAGTATTTT. Translating gives CASSINTGSTDTQYF. The chain has TRBV7-6 and TRBJ2-3; D might be TRBD1 (6 bases). The V and J ends lost 6 bases and 3 bases respectively, with 16 bases between them. Per germline, CDR1 SGHVS and CDR2 FNYEAQ. This CDR3 is 15 amino acids long. The full variable domain, with the rest looked up from reference TRBV7-6 and TRBJ2-3, is GAGVSQSPRYKVTKRGQDVALRCDPISGHVSLYWYRQALGQGPEFLTYFNYEAQQDKSGLPNDRFSAERPEGSISTLTIQRTEQRDSAMYRCASSINTGSTDTQYFGPGTRLTVL.

This clone has just one count. The chain combines TRBV30 with TRBJ2-3; D is perhaps TRBD1 (6 bases). In germline, CDR1 is GTSNPN, CDR2 SVGIG (reference sequence). CDR3 length equals 13 residues. Trimming stripped 3 bases from V and 3 bases from J, with 10 bases between. This CDR3 is CAWRTGSTDTQYF. For the CDR3, the DNA is TGTGCCTGGAGGACAGGTAGTACAGATACGCAGTATTTT.

This sequence joins TRBV5-8 and TRBJ2-2, with a possible D match to TRBD1 (5 bases). The germline V and J ends were trimmed by 4 bases and 0 bases, with 16 bases remaining between them. The CDR3 totals 17 residues. The V gene's germline CDR1 is SGHTS and CDR2 YDEGEE. CDR3 region: CASSPYNRSPNTGELFF. The CDR3 DNA sequence: TGTGCCAGCAGCCCGTACAACAGGAGCCCGAACACCGGGGAGCTGTTTTTT.

V is TRBV18 and J is TRBJ1-5, with TRBD1 matching 10 bases. CDR1 is KGHSH, CDR2 LQKENI, per germline. J gave up 4 bases and V 3 bases, and 9 bases lay outside the gene matches. This CDR3 has 17 residues. The CDR3, as DNA: TGTGCCAGCTCACCGACAGGGGGCGGTGGAACTAATCAGCCCCAGCATTTT. Translating it yields CASSPTGGGGTNQPQHF.

This clone was counted a single time. In nucleotides, the CDR3 is TGTGCCAGCAGCCCGGACAGGGCCTTTTCCTACGAGCAGTACTTC. Its protein product is CASSPDRAFSYEQYF. The chain combines TRBV5-4 with TRBJ2-7, with 8 bases identical to TRBD1. The CDR3 consists of 15 residues. Germline CDR1 and CDR2: SGHNT and YYREEE (reference sequence). V was clipped by 4 bases and J by 1 base; unmatched bases: 7.

This rearrangement joins TRBV9 to TRBJ1-6; D is ambiguous. CDR1 SGDLS and CDR2 YYNGEE come from the germline V gene. CDR3 length equals 15 residues. V was cut by 2 bases and J by 11 bases, with 17 bases left in between. In DNA, the CDR3 is TGTGCCAGCAGCGTGGCAACCTCCCCCTTTACACCCCTCCACTTT. This encodes CASSVATSPFTPLHF.

This clone was recorded once. This sequence joins TRBV5-1 and TRBJ1-2, with D perhaps matching TRBD1 (5 bases). Trimming took off 3 bases at V and 2 bases at J, with 23 bases between the two ends. The germline CDR1 and CDR2 sequences are SGHRS and YFSETQ. The CDR3 is made up of 18 amino acids. DNA for the CDR3: TGCGCCAGCAGCTCGGACGGGACCCCTACCCCATCCAACTATGGCTACACCTTC. Protein product: CASSSDGTPTPSNYGYTF.